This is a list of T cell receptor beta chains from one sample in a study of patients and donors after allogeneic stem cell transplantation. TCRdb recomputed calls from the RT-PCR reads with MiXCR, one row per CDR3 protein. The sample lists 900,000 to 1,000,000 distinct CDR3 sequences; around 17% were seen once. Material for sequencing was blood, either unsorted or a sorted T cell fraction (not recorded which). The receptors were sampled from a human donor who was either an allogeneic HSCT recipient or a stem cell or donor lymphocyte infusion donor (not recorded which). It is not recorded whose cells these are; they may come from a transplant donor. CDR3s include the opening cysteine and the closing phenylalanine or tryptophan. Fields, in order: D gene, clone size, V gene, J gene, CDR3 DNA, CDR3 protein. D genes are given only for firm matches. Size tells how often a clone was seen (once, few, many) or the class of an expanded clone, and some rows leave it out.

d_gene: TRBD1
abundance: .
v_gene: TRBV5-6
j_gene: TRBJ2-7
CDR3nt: TGTGCCAGCAGCTTGCTGGGACAGGGGGGAGCATACGAGCAGTACTTC
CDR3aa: CASSLLGQGGAYEQYF

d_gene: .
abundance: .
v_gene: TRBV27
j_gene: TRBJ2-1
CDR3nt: TGTGCCAGCAGCGGTCCATTGAGCTCCTACAATGAGCAGTTCTTC
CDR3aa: CASSGPLSSYNEQFF

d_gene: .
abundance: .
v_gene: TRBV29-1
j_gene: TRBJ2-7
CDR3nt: TGCAGCGTCCGTTTTGGGGGTACCTACGAGCAGTACTTC
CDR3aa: CSVRFGGTYEQYF

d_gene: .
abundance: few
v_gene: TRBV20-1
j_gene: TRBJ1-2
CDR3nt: TGCAGTGCTAGACCGGGGATTTCCTATGGCTACACCTTC
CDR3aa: CSARPGISYGYTF

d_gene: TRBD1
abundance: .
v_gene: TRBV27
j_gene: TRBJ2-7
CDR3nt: TGTGCCAGCAGCAGGGGGCTCGAGCAGTACTTC
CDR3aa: CASSRGLEQYF

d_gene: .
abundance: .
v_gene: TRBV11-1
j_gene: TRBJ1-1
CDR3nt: TGTGCCAGCAGCCAGAGGACAACCAAAGCTTTCTTT
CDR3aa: CASSQRTTKAFF

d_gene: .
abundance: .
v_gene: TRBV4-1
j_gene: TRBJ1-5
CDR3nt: TGCGCCAGCAGCCAAGACGCCCTCGCGGGCGGGATGGATCAGCCCCAGCATTTT
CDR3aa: CASSQDALAGGMDQPQHF

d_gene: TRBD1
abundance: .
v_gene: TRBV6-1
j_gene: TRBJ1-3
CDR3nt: TGTGCCAGCAGTCGGGGGACAGGGGATAGTGGAAACACCATATATTTT
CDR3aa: CASSRGTGDSGNTIYF

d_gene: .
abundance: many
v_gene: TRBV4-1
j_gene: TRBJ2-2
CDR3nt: TGCGCCAGCAGCCAAGATGGTGGAACCGGGGAGCTGTTTTTT
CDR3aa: CASSQDGGTGELFF

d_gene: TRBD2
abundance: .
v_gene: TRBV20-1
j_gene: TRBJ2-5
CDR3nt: TGCAGTGCTAGAGCGGGAGGGCCTAGGGAGACCCAGTACTTC
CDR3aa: CSARAGGPRETQYF

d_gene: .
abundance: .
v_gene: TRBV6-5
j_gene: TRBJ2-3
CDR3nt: TGTGCCAGCAGTTACGGATCTTTGAGTGATACGCAGTATTTT
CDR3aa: CASSYGSLSDTQYF

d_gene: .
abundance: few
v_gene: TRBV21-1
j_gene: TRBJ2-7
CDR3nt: TGTGCCAGCAGCAATTTCAAGCGTAACGAGCAGTACTTC
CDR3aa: CASSNFKRNEQYF

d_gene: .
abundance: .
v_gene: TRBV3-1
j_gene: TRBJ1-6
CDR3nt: TGTGCCAGCAGCCAAAGAGGGACACCAAATTCACCCCTCCACTTT
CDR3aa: CASSQRGTPNSPLHF

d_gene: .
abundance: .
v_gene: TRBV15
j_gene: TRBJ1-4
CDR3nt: TGTGCCACCAGACAGGTTAATGAAAAACTGTTTTTT
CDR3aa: CATRQVNEKLFF

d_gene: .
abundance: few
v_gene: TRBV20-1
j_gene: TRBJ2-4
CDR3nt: TGCAGTGCTAGAAGGTCCCAGGGCACGGCCAAAAACATTCAGTACTTC
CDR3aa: CSARRSQGTAKNIQYF

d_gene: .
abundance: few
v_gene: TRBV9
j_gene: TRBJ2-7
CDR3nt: TGTGCCAGCAGCGCGCCGGGACTTCCGTTCGAGCAGTACTTC
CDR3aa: CASSAPGLPFEQYF

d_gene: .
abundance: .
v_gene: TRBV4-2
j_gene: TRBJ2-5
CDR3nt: TGTGCCAGCAGCCGATTAGGGAGGGGGTACCAAGAGACCCAGTACTTC
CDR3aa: CASSRLGRGYQETQYF

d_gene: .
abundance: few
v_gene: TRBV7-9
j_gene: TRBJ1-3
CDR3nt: TGTGCCAGCAGCCAACCGGCTGGGAGCTCTGGAAACACCATATATTTT
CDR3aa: CASSQPAGSSGNTIYF

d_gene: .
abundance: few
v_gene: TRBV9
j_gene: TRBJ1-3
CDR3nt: TGTGCCAGCAGCGTAGCGGAGTGGGTTAGCTCTGGAAACACCATATATTTT
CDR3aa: CASSVAEWVSSGNTIYF

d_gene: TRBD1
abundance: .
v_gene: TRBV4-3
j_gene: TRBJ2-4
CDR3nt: TGCGCCAGCAGCCAGTTTTATCAGGGGGCAGCCAAAAACATTCAGTACTTC
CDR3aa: CASSQFYQGAAKNIQYF

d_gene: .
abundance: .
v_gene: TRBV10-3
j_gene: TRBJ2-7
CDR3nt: TGTGCCATCAGGGCAGACTCCTACGAGCAGTACTTC
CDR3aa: CAIRADSYEQYF

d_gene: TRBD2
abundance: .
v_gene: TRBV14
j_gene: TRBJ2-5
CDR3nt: TGTGCCAGCAGGAGTTCGGGAGGGGAGACCCAGTACTTC
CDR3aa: CASRSSGGETQYF

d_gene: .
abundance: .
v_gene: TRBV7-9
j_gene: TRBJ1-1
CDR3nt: TGTGCCAGCAGACCCGGGACCTCCTTAAGGGACACTGAAGCTTTCTTT
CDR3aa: CASRPGTSLRDTEAFF

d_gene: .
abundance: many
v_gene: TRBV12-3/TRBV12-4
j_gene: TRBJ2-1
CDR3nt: TGTGCCAGCAGAACCTACAATGAGCAGTTCTTC
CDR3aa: CASRTYNEQFF

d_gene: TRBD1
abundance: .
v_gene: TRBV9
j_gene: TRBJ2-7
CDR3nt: TGTGCCAGCAGCGTAGGGTTCTGGGACAGGAACCACGAGCAGTACTTC
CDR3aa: CASSVGFWDRNHEQYF

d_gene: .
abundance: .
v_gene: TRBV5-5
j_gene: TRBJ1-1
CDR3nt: TGTGCCAGCAGCTTGAGGGTGCGGACTGAAGCTTTCTTT
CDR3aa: CASSLRVRTEAFF

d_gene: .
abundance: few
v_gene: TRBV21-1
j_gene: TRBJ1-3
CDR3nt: TGTGCCAGCAGTAGGCAGGGGCCTTTTGGAAACACCATATATTTT
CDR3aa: CASSRQGPFGNTIYF

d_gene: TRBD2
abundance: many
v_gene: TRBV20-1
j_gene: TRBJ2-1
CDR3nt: TGCAGTGCTAGACGGCGGGAGGCCCTCAATGAGCAGTTCTTC
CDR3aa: CSARRREALNEQFF

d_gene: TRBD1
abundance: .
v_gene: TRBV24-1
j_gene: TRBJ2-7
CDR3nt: TGTGCCACCAGTGATGCGGACAGGCCGAGCTACGAGCAGTACTTC
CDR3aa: CATSDADRPSYEQYF

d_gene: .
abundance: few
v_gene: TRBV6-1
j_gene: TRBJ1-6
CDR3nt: TGTGCCAGCAGTCCCGTGGACAGAGATAATTCACCCCTCCACTTT
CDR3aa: CASSPVDRDNSPLHF

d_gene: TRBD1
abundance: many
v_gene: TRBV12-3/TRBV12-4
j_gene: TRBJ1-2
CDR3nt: TGTGCCAGCAGTCCCCCGGGACAGTTCTATGGCTACACCTTC
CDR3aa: CASSPPGQFYGYTF

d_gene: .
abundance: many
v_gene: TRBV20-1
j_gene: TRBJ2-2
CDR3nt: TGCAGTGCTCCAGGGCACCTCGACACCGGGGAGCTGTTTTTT
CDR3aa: CSAPGHLDTGELFF

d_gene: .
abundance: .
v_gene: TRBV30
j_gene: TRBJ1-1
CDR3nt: TGTGCCAGGATTGGGCTGGGTATAAACACTGAAGCTTTCTTT
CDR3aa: CARIGLGINTEAFF

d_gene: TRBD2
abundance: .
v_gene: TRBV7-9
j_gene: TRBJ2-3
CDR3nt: TGTGCCAGCAACGAAGCGGGGGATGGTACGCAGTATTTT
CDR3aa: CASNEAGDGTQYF

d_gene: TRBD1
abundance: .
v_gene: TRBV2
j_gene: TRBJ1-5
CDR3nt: TGTGCCAGCAGCCGGGGGGGGACAGGGGGCAGGGACAATCAGCCCCAGCATTTT
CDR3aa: CASSRGGTGGRDNQPQHF

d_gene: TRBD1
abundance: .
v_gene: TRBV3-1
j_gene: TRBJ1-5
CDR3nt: TGTGCCAGCAGCCCGGGACAGGGTCTTAATCAGCCCCAGCATTTT
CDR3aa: CASSPGQGLNQPQHF

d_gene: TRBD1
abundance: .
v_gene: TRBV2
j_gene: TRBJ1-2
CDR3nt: TGTGCCAGCAGTGAAGCCCCAGGGGGGGCTAACTATGGCTACACCTTC
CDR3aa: CASSEAPGGANYGYTF

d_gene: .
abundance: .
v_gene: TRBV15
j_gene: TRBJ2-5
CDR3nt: TGTGCCACCAGCAGAACTACACAAGAGACCCAGTACTTC
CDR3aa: CATSRTTQETQYF

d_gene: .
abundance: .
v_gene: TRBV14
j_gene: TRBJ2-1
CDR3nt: TGTGCCAGCAGCCAAGATAACTGGGCAAATGAGCAGTTCTTC
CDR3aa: CASSQDNWANEQFF

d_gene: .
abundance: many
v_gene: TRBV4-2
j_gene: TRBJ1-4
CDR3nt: TGTGCCAGCAGCCCCCAAACTAATGAAAAACTGTTTTTT
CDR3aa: CASSPQTNEKLFF

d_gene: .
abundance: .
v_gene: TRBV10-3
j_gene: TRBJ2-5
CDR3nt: TGTGCCATCAGTGAGTCGGGACTCGCCTTGGGAGAGACCCAGTACTTC
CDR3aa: CAISESGLALGETQYF

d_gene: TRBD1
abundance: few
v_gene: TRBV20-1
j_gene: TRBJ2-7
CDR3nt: TGCAGTGCACCTGACAGGGGTAGTACCTACGAGCAGTACTTC
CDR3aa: CSAPDRGSTYEQYF

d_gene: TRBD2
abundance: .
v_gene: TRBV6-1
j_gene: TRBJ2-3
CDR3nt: TGTGCCAGCATACTAGCGGGGCGAGCTAGCACAGATACGCAGTATTTT
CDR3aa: CASILAGRASTDTQYF

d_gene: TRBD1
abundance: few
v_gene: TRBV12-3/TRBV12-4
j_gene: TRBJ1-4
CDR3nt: TGTGCCAGCAGACCTGGGACAGGGATAGTTGAAAAACTGTTTTTT
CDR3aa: CASRPGTGIVEKLFF

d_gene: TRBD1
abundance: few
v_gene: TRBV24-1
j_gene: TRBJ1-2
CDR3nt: TGTGCCACCAGGGGACAGGGGGATCACTATGGCTACACCTTC
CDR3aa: CATRGQGDHYGYTF

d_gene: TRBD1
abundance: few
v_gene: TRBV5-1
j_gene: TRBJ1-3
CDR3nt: TGCGCCAGCAGAAGGGACAGGAACTCTGGAAACACCATATATTTT
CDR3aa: CASRRDRNSGNTIYF

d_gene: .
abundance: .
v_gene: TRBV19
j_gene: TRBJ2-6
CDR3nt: TGTGCCAGTATGCCCTCGTTTGGGACTGGGGCCAACGTCCTGACTTTC
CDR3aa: CASMPSFGTGANVLTF

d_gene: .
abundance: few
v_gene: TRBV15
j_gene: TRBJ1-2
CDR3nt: TGTGCCACCAGCAGAGATCACCAAGGGTACAGGGTCGACTATGGCTACACCTTC
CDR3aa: CATSRDHQGYRVDYGYTF

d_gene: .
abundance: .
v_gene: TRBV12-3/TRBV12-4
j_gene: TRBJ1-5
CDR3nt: TGTGCCAGCACCCGGGACTTTGATCAGCCCCAGCATTTT
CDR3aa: CASTRDFDQPQHF

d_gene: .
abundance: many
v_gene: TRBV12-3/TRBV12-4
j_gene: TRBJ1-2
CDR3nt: TGTGCCAGCAGTTCGGCTGGTGGCTACACCTTC
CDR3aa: CASSSAGGYTF

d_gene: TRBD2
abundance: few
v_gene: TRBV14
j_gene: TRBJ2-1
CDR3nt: TGTGCCAGCAGCCAAAACAGCCCGGGACTAGGAGATGAGCAGTTCTTC
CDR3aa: CASSQNSPGLGDEQFF

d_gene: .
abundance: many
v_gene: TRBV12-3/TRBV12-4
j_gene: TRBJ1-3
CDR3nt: TGTGCCAGCAGTCCAACGGGGTTCTCTGGAAACACCATATATTTT
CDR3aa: CASSPTGFSGNTIYF

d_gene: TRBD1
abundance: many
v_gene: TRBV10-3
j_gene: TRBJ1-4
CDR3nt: TGTGCCACAGGGGGACAGGGGACCGGAAAACTGTTTTTT
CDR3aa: CATGGQGTGKLFF

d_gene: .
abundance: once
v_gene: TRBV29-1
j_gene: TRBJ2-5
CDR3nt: TGCAGCGTTGCGGACAGCTACCAAGAGACCCAGTACTTC
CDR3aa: CSVADSYQETQYF

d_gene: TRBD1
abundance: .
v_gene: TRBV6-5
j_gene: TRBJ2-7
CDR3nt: TGTGCCAGCAGTTACCCGGGACAGAAATACGAGCAGTACTTC
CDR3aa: CASSYPGQKYEQYF

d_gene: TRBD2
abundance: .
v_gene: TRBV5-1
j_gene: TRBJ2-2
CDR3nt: TGCGCCAGCAGCCGGCTAGCGGGAGATCCCGGGGAGCTGTTTTTT
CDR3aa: CASSRLAGDPGELFF

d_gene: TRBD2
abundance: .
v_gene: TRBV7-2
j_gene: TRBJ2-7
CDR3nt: TGTGCCAGCAGCCCTTTGGGGGGGGGCTCCTACGAGCAGTACTTC
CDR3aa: CASSPLGGGSYEQYF

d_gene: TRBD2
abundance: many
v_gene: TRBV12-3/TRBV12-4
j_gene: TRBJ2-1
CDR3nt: TGTGCCACCAACCAAGCGGGGGGGTACAATGAGCAGTTCTTC
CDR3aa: CATNQAGGYNEQFF

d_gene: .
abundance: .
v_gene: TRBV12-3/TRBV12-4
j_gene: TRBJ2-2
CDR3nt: TGTGCCAGCAGTCGGGTGGTCACCGGGGAGCTGTTTTTT
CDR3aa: CASSRVVTGELFF

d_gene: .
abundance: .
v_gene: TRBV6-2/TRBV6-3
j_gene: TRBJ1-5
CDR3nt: TGTGCCAGCAGTCAAGAAGGGACCCAGCATTTT
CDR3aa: CASSQEGTQHF